This T cell receptor beta chain stems from a study of T cell responses to AZD1222 COVID-19 vaccine. Study-wide results and caveats: Spike-wide vaccine-associated CD4 TCRs dominated at 160-218 and 743-854. Clonal diversity may have been underestimated in mostly white British donors.

The assay was immunoSEQ multiplex PCR, and TCRdb's table has in-frame clones only and misses some. The sample yields tens of thousands of clones, over 80% seen once. The table lists this clone with a count of one. Its antigen is as yet unknown. One end of the junction fails to match germline, which may point to a read error. The CDR3 has 10 residues. The material sequenced was peripheral blood, taken 28 days after the second AZD1222 dose. The TCR originated in an adult who received the AZD1222 COVID-19 vaccine. V is TRBV12-3 or TRBV12-4 and J is TRBJ1-1; D possibly corresponds to TRBD1 (5 bases). CDR3 sequence: CASSQGVPTF. CDR3 coding DNA: TGTGCCAGCAGCCAAGGGGTTCCAACCTTT.